Following are 28 T cell receptor beta chains from one sample sequenced in a study of cytomegalovirus exposure and HLA in healthy donors. PCR used 60 Vbeta primers and 13 Jbeta primers. The table came from immunoSEQ multiplex PCR; TCRdb's copy has only in-frame clones and leaves some out. This repertoire shows 200,000 to 250,000 clones, over 80% found once; its top ten account for under 0.85%. Sequencing used PBMCs. Every receptor here comes from a boy aged 2-9 years in good health and CMV-seronegative.

The chain combines TRBV25-1 with TRBJ2-3; 9 positions agree with TRBD1. Germline-derived CDR1 and CDR2 are MGHDK and SYGVNS. CDR3 length equals 15 residues. V lost 6 bases to trimming and J lost 2 bases; unmatched junction nucleotides: 6. The CDR3 protein is CASSRDRAITDTQYF. As DNA, the CDR3 is TGTGCCAGCAGCCGGGACAGGGCAATCACAGATACGCAGTATTTT.

The table lists this clone with a few counts. This chain connects TRBV7-9 to TRBJ1-1, with 9 bases aligning to TRBD1. CDR1 SEHNR and CDR2 FQNEAQ come from the germline V gene (reference sequence). The CDR3 sequence is 13 residues long. V gave up 2 bases and J gave up 11 bases; unmatched junction bases: 6. The CDR3 loop reads CASSLNTGGDAFF. In DNA form, the CDR3 reads TGTGCCAGCAGCTTAAATACAGGGGGCGACGCTTTCTTT.

The V gene is TRBV6-5, the J gene TRBJ2-1, with 8 bases matching TRBD2. The CDR3 spans 15 residues. Germline V lookup: CDR1 MNHEY, CDR2 SVGAGI. V was pared by 7 bases and J by 12 bases, with 17 bases of the junction left unmatched. CDR3 protein: CASTPAGAGVGGQFF. For the CDR3, the DNA is TGTGCCAGCACGCCAGCGGGAGCAGGAGTTGGAGGGCAGTTCTTC.

The J gene is TRBJ2-7, the V gene TRBV30; 9 nucleotides agree with TRBD1. From germline, CDR1 is GTSNPN and CDR2 SVGIG (reference sequence). After removal of 3 bases from V and 2 bases from J, the junction contained 5 bases not matched to a gene. This CDR3 has 14 amino acids. In DNA, the CDR3 is TGTGCCTGGAGCGCCGGGACAGGGACCTACGAGCAGTACTTC. It is translated as CAWSAGTGTYEQYF.

V usage is TRBV11-2 and J usage is TRBJ2-5; D gene unclear. Trimming stripped 1 base from V and 5 bases from J, with 11 bases between. The CDR3 has 14 amino acids. Germline-derived CDR1 and CDR2 are SGHAT and FQNNGV. CDR3 region: CASSLGGGRETQYF. In DNA, the CDR3 is TGTGCCAGCAGCTTAGGCGGCGGCCGGGAGACCCAGTACTTC.

J is TRBJ2-5 and V is TRBV30; TRBD2 matches at 11 bases. Per germline, CDR1 GTSNPN and CDR2 SVGIG (reference sequence). Trimming removed 2 bases from V and 8 bases from J; junction bases left unmatched: 13. The CDR3 spans 16 residues. As DNA, the CDR3 is TGTGCCTGGAGTCCCCTCACTAGCGGGGGCGGGAATACCCAGTACTTC. Protein: CAWSPLTSGGGNTQYF. The variable domain in full, completed from reference TRBV30 and TRBJ2-5, reads SQTIHQWPATLVQPVGSPLSLECTVEGTSNPNLYWYRQAAGRGLQLLFYSVGIGQISSEVPQNLSASRPQDRQFILSSKKLLLSDSGFYLCAWSPLTSGGGNTQYFGPGTRLLVL.

The chain has TRBV11-2 and TRBJ2-5, with D perhaps matching TRBD1 (7 bases). This CDR3 spans 15 amino acids. V gave up 5 bases and J gave up 2 bases, with 15 bases separating them. Germline V gives CDR1 SGHAT, CDR2 FQNNGV. This chain's CDR3 is CASSPWQGGQETQYF. CDR3 DNA sequence: TGTGCCAGCAGCCCTTGGCAGGGGGGACAAGAGACCCAGTACTTC.

This chain connects TRBV7-9 to TRBJ2-3; TRBD2 matches 7 bases. Germline V gives CDR1 SEHNR, CDR2 FQNEAQ (reference sequence). The CDR3 sequence is 14 residues long. Trimming removed 5 bases from V and 4 bases from J; junction bases left unmatched: 6. The CDR3 sequence is CASSPGTKADTQYF. DNA of the CDR3: TGTGCCAGCAGCCCTGGGACTAAAGCAGATACGCAGTATTTT. The full variable domain, completed using reference TRBV7-9 and TRBJ2-3, is DTGVSQNPRHKITKRGQNVTFRCDPISEHNRLYWYRQTLGQGPEFLTYFQNEAQLEKSRLLSDRFSAERPKGSFSTLEIQRTEQGDSAMYLCASSPGTKADTQYFGPGTRLTVL.

This chain joins TRBV29-1 and TRBJ2-5, with a tentative D call TRBD1 (6 bases). The tail of the sequence fits TRBJ2-7 better, so the J call may be wrong. The germline gives CDR1 SQVTM, CDR2 ANQGSEA. This CDR3 spans 12 amino acids. The DNA of the CDR3 is TGCAGCTTCCGGGACACATCCTACGAGCAGTACTTC. Its translation is CSFRDTSYEQYF.

The gene calls are TRBV7-8 and TRBJ2-5; D perhaps matches TRBD2 (6 bases). V dropped 0 bases and J dropped 7 bases, with 6 bases sitting between them. Germline V gene sequence: CDR1 SGHVS, CDR2 FQNEAQ. CDR3 length: 12 residues. The CDR3 reads CASSLAGGTQYF. In DNA form, the CDR3 reads TGTGCCAGCAGCTTAGCGGGGGGGACCCAGTACTTC.

The chain recombines TRBV5-1 with TRBJ2-4; 7 bases align to TRBD1. V dropped 2 bases and J dropped 0; count of bases not matched to a gene: 14. This CDR3 contains 19 residues. CDR1 and CDR2 (germline): SGHRS, YFSETQ. CDR3 sequence: CASSLDSGTESVAKNIQYF. CDR3 sequence (DNA): TGCGCCAGCAGCTTAGATTCAGGGACAGAGTCTGTAGCCAAAAACATTCAGTACTTC. Drawing the rest from reference TRBV5-1 and TRBJ2-4, the complete variable domain is KAGVTQTPRYLIKTRGQQVTLSCSPISGHRSVSWYQQTPGQGLQFLFEYFSETQRNKGNFPGRFSGRQFSNSRSEMNVSTLELGDSALYLCASSLDSGTESVAKNIQYFGAGTRLSVL.

The chain uses TRBV29-1 and TRBJ2-5; 12 positions agree with TRBD1. Germline assignment: CDR1 SQVTM and CDR2 ANQGSEA. This CDR3 is built from 13 residues. V shed 7 bases and J 4 bases; nucleotides not matched to a gene: 4. CDR3 amino acids: CSAGTGGPETQYF. The CDR3 DNA reads as TGCAGCGCCGGGACAGGGGGCCCAGAGACCCAGTACTTC.

The gene calls are TRBV9 and TRBJ2-5; maybe TRBD2 (5 bases). The CDR3 sequence is 15 residues long. With 1 base removed from V and 0 bases from J, the gap between germline ends came to 10 bases. Germline V CDR1 and CDR2: SGDLS, YYNGEE. The CDR3: CASSVSFGNQETQYF. CDR3 sequence (DNA): TGTGCCAGCAGCGTATCCTTCGGGAACCAAGAGACCCAGTACTTC.

Only one count was recorded for this clone. This rearrangement joins TRBV10-3 to TRBJ2-5, with D perhaps matching TRBD1 (6 bases). With the DNA end fitting TRBJ2-7 better, the J assignment may be wrong. There are 15 residues in the CDR3. Germline CDR1 reads ENHRY; CDR2 reads SYGVKD. This CDR3 reads CAISEPSQGLGEQYF. The CDR3 DNA follows: TGTGCCATCAGTGAGCCCTCACAGGGTTTGGGCGAGCAGTACTTC.

V gene TRBV7-2 combines with J gene TRBJ2-7; 10 positions match TRBD2. From germline, CDR1 is SGHTA and CDR2 FQGNSA. V lost 6 bases, J lost 3 bases, and 8 bases stayed unmatched. This CDR3 has 15 residues. CDR3 nucleotides: TGTGCCAGCAGTTTTACTAGCGGGGTAAACTACGAGCAGTACTTC. Its protein product is CASSFTSGVNYEQYF.

The rearrangement links TRBV9 to TRBJ1-2; TRBD1 agrees at 10 bases. The germline gives CDR1 SGDLS, CDR2 YYNGEE. The V segment lost 4 bases and the J segment 3 bases; nucleotides outside the gene matches: 3. The CDR3 contains 14 residues. The CDR3 reads CASSSGQGDYGYTF. For the CDR3, the DNA is TGTGCCAGCAGCTCCGGACAGGGGGACTATGGCTACACCTTC. Variable domain in full (rest from reference TRBV9 and TRBJ1-2): DSGVTQTPKHLITATGQRVTLRCSPRSGDLSVYWYQQSLDQGLQFLIQYYNGEERAKGNILERFSAQQFPDLHSELNLSSLELGDSALYFCASSSGQGDYGYTFGSGTRLTVV.

The chain joins TRBV6-5 to TRBJ1-5; D is perhaps TRBD1 (6 bases). Germline V lookup: CDR1 MNHEY, CDR2 SVGAGI. The V end lost 2 bases, the J end lost 0 bases, and 11 bases lay between the germline ends. CDR3 length: 16 residues. CDR3 in DNA: TGTGCCAGCAGTTACCGGGACACCATTAGCAATCAGCCCCAGCATTTT. Its translation is CASSYRDTISNQPQHF.

This CDR3 is CASSSHYTEAFF. The CDR3 region has the DNA TGTGCCAGCAGCTCACATTACACTGAAGCTTTCTTT. This chain joins TRBV11-2 and TRBJ1-1; D gene unclear. The V end was cut by 4 bases, the J end by 3 bases, with 6 bases between. Germline assignment: CDR1 SGHAT and CDR2 FQNNGV. The CDR3 extends over 12 amino acids.

There are a few counts of this clone. This sequence joins TRBV2 and TRBJ1-1; 9 positions match TRBD1. V lost 6 bases, J lost 1 base, and 0 bases stayed unmatched. Per germline, CDR1 SNHLY and CDR2 FYNNEI. The CDR3 is 13 amino acids. As DNA, the CDR3 is TGTGCCAGCAGGGGACAGGGGAACACTGAAGCTTTCTTT. Residues: CASRGQGNTEAFF.

The V call is TRBV11-1, the J call TRBJ2-7; possible D gene TRBD1, 6 bases. The length of the CDR3 is 13 residues. The germline gives CDR1 SGHAT, CDR2 FQDESV (reference sequence). The ends were cut back, 3 bases at V and 2 bases at J, with 8 bases in the middle. The CDR3 bases are TGTGCCAGCAGCTTCGACAGGCCCTACGAGCAGTACTTC. Protein sequence: CASSFDRPYEQYF. Full variable domain (outside the CDR3, taken from reference TRBV11-1 and TRBJ2-7): EAEVAQSPRYKITEKSQAVAFWCDPISGHATLYWYRQILGQGPELLVQFQDESVVDDSQLPKDRFSAERLKGVDSTLKIQPAELGDSAMYLCASSFDRPYEQYFGPGTRLTVT.

The chain is built from TRBV6-6 and TRBJ2-5; D perhaps matches TRBD2 (6 bases). V was clipped by 6 bases and J by 5 bases, with 16 bases between them. Per the germline V gene, CDR1 is MNHNY and CDR2 is SVGAGI (reference sequence). The CDR3 sequence is 14 residues long. CDR3 sequence reads: CASSPRGRGETQYF. As DNA, the CDR3 is TGTGCCAGCAGCCCCCGGGGCCGGGGGGAGACCCAGTACTTC.

The V and J genes are TRBV18 and TRBJ2-7; 9 bases map to TRBD2. Trimming removed 0 bases from V and 5 bases from J; junction bases left unmatched: 20. The germline CDR1 and CDR2 sequences are KGHSH and LQKENI. The CDR3 extends over 20 amino acids. The chain's CDR3 is CASSPPREVAGVPAGHEQYF. The CDR3 nucleotides are TGTGCCAGCTCACCACCAAGGGAGGTAGCGGGGGTCCCAGCTGGGCACGAGCAGTACTTC.

The CDR3 loop reads CASSLPRRGVGELFF. For the CDR3, the DNA is TGTGCCAGCAGCTTACCTCGGCGGGGCGTCGGGGAGCTGTTTTTT. The genes are TRBV7-2 and TRBJ2-2, with D perhaps matching TRBD2 (6 bases). Germline V gene lookup returns CDR1 SGHTA and CDR2 FQGNSA. The CDR3 loop spans 15 amino acids. Trimming took 2 bases from V and 7 from J, leaving 14 bases between them.

The genes are TRBV11-3 and TRBJ2-6, with a possible D match to TRBD1 (5 bases). CDR3 length: 18 amino acids. Per germline, CDR1 SGHNT and CDR2 YENEEA. V was trimmed by 6 bases and J by 2 bases, leaving 20 bases between them. CDR3 protein: CASRGKDMPIPGANVLTF. The CDR3 DNA is TGTGCCAGCAGGGGGAAGGACATGCCGATACCTGGGGCCAACGTCCTGACTTTC.

V and J are TRBV11-2 and TRBJ1-1, with 7 bases that match TRBD1. CDR3 length: 13 residues. With V trimmed by 0 bases and J by 9 bases, 4 bases remained unmatched. CDR1 is SGHAT and CDR2 is FQNNGV in the germline V gene. The CDR3 DNA is TGTGCCAGCAGCTTAGAGACAGGGAGTAAAGCTTTCTTT. Translation: CASSLETGSKAFF.

This clone appeared a single time. The V gene is TRBV7-9, the J gene TRBJ2-3; D is perhaps TRBD1 (6 bases). In germline, CDR1 is SEHNR, CDR2 FQNEAQ (reference sequence). The CDR3 loop spans 15 amino acids. V lost 6 bases, J lost 2 bases, and 15 bases lay in between. The CDR3 protein is CASSTGTLDTDTQYF. The CDR3 DNA reads as TGTGCCAGCAGTACCGGGACACTTGACACAGATACGCAGTATTTT. The complete variable domain, with remaining parts taken from reference TRBV7-9 and TRBJ2-3, reads DTGVSQNPRHKITKRGQNVTFRCDPISEHNRLYWYRQTLGQGPEFLTYFQNEAQLEKSRLLSDRFSAERPKGSFSTLEIQRTEQGDSAMYLCASSTGTLDTDTQYFGPGTRLTVL.

The chain carries TRBV6-1 and TRBJ2-3, with D perhaps TRBD1 (5 bases). The CDR3 sequence is 15 residues long. Germline CDR1 MNHNS, CDR2 SASEGT. V lost 6 bases, J lost 0 bases, and 13 bases lay in between. In DNA form, the CDR3 reads TGTGCCAGCAGCGCAGACAGAACCAGCACAGATACGCAGTATTTT. Translation: CASSADRTSTDTQYF.

This clone was seen just once. The chain is built from TRBV7-6 and TRBJ2-5; D is unresolved. The CDR3 is made up of 11 amino acids. V was cut by 5 bases and J by 5 bases, with 6 bases left in between. Looked up from germline, CDR1 is SGHVS and CDR2 is FNYEAQ. The CDR3 sequence is CASSDGETQYF. The DNA of the CDR3 is TGTGCCAGCAGCGACGGGGAGACCCAGTACTTC.